This T cell receptor beta chain was obtained from a study of T cell responses to AZD1222 COVID-19 vaccine. This clone appeared once. Its matching antigen is unknown. Study results and caveats: Among vaccine-associated CD4 TCRs, coverage spanned spike, with dominance at 160-218 and 743-854. The reported proportion of spike-specific TCRs targeting unmutated variant regions was nearly half. In a largely white British group with more females than males, clonal diversity was possibly underestimated.

The CDR3 is 13 amino acids. Germline loops: CDR1 LGHDT, CDR2 YNNKEL (reference sequence). The V end was cut by 3 bases, the J end by 1 base, with 6 bases between. Clones were sequenced by immunoSEQ multiplex PCR, and TCRdb holds only the in-frame ones, with some missing. Of 100,000 to 150,000 clones in the sample, approximately 90% were seen once. Second doses were pooled across both intervals (about 4 or about 12 weeks). This clonotype was sampled from an adult who received the AZD1222 COVID-19 vaccine. The genes are TRBV3-1 (or the pseudogene TRBV3-2) and TRBJ1-1; D gene unclear. The sequences come from peripheral blood, collected 28 days after the second AZD1222 dose. The CDR3 coding sequence is TGTGCCAGCAGCCAGCTACCGAACACTGAAGCTTTCTTT. Its translation is CASSQLPNTEAFF.